Following are 24 T cell receptor beta chains from one sample sequenced in a study of T cells expressing NK-cell markers. Reprocessing the 5' RACE reads, TCRdb reports a single entry for every CDR3 protein and omits DNA. The listing records roughly 300,000 distinct CDR3 sequences. The sample consisted of blood T cells: a sorted CD56 or NKG2C T cell subset, CD4+ or CD8+ T cells, or bulk PBMC T cells (not recorded which). Receptors originate from a woman between 18 and 70 years old in good health.

The genes are TRBV4-1 and TRBJ1-5; TCRdb calls TRBD1, which cannot be checked without DNA. Germline CDR1 and CDR2: MGHRA and YSYEKL. The CDR3 consists of 16 residues. CDR3 region: CASSQGTGVSNQPQHF.

This chain's CDR3 is CASSLTGRFQETQYF. The chain combines TRBV5-5 with TRBJ2-5. Germline lookup yields CDR1 SGHKS and CDR2 YYEKEE (reference sequence). The CDR3 covers 15 residues.

The chain has TRBV11-3 and TRBJ1-2; TCRdb lists TRBD1, though no DNA is available to test this call. Germline assignment: CDR1 SGHNT and CDR2 YENEEA. The CDR3 runs to 13 residues. CDR3 in amino acids: CASSFGQGLGYTF.

V is TRBV28 and J is TRBJ1-1. Per the germline V gene, CDR1 is MDHEN and CDR2 is SYDVKM. The CDR3 is made up of 13 amino acids. The CDR3 sequence: CASSSSLYTEAFF.

The V and J genes are TRBV12-3 or TRBV12-4 and TRBJ2-5; TCRdb indicates TRBD1, and absent DNA this call remains unverified. The CDR3 consists of 15 residues. CDR3 protein: CASSFEGTVAETQYF.

The V and J genes are TRBV6-1 and TRBJ2-7. This CDR3 spans 16 amino acids. Germline loops: CDR1 MNHNS, CDR2 SASEGT. CDR3 loop: CASSRSGLGKPNEQYF.

The V call is TRBV14, the J call TRBJ2-2; TCRdb indicates TRBD2, and absent DNA this call remains unverified. From germline, CDR1 is SGHDN and CDR2 FVKESK. The CDR3 runs 17 residues. The CDR3 protein is CASSQLAGVGHTGELFF.

This sequence joins TRBV12-3 or TRBV12-4 and TRBJ2-3; the D call of TRBD1 rests on TCRdb alone, since no DNA is present to check it. The CDR3 has 15 residues. The CDR3 sequence is CASSPGTGRTDTQYF.

V gene TRBV6-6 combines with J gene TRBJ1-5; TCRdb gives TRBD1 as the D gene, but with no DNA this cannot be confirmed. Germline V gives CDR1 MNHNY, CDR2 SVGAGI (reference sequence). The CDR3 spans 13 residues. The CDR3 here is CASGSLLNQPQHF.

The chain combines TRBV18 with TRBJ1-2; TCRdb designates TRBD1, a call that cannot be tested without DNA. CDR1 KGHSH and CDR2 LQKENI come from the germline V gene. The CDR3 contains 15 residues. The CDR3 region is CASSPIDRPSYGYTF.

The chain joins TRBV27 to TRBJ2-7; TCRdb names TRBD1, which stays unverified in the absence of DNA. The CDR3 consists of 11 residues. Germline lookup yields CDR1 MNHEY and CDR2 SMNVEV (reference sequence). The CDR3 region is CASRGQHEQYF.

The V and J genes are TRBV20-1 and TRBJ2-7; the TCRdb D gene call, TRBD1, has no DNA to confirm it. The CDR3 has 13 residues. CDR1 DFQATT and CDR2 SNEGSKA come from the germline V gene (reference sequence). The CDR3 protein is CSGAGVVSYEQYF.

The chain carries TRBV18 and TRBJ1-1. The germline gives CDR1 KGHSH, CDR2 LQKENI. The CDR3 contains 14 residues. The CDR3 protein is CASSSPGQNTEAFF.

This chain uses TRBV29-1 with TRBJ2-3. The CDR3 contains 12 residues. Germline V gene lookup returns CDR1 SQVTM and CDR2 ANQGSEA. The CDR3 reads CSVEMSGDTQYF.

The chain joins TRBV12-3 or TRBV12-4 to TRBJ2-6; TCRdb's assignment of TRBD2 cannot be checked, as there is no DNA. This CDR3 is built from 18 residues. The CDR3 here is CASSQLAGKTSGANVLTF.

The chain carries TRBV29-1 and TRBJ2-5; TCRdb indicates TRBD1, and absent DNA this call remains unverified. Germline assignment: CDR1 SQVTM and CDR2 ANQGSEA. The CDR3 runs to 11 residues. CDR3 region: CSLDRGQTQYF.

The chain has TRBV5-1 and TRBJ1-2; no DNA is available, so the TRBD1 call from TCRdb remains unchecked. The CDR3 is 14 amino acids. Germline V CDR1 and CDR2: SGHRS, YFSETQ. The CDR3: CASSGRDRVLGYTF.

The J gene is TRBJ1-2, the V gene TRBV6-5; TCRdb outputs TRBD1, but without DNA this stays unchecked. The CDR3 runs 16 residues. Germline V lookup: CDR1 MNHEY, CDR2 SVGAGI. The CDR3 loop reads CASSYRPRARDYGYTF.

This chain joins TRBV12-3 or TRBV12-4 and TRBJ1-5; TCRdb calls TRBD1, which cannot be checked without DNA. The CDR3 covers 15 residues. This CDR3 is CASSFRQGLYQPQHF.

The rearrangement joins TRBV4-3 to TRBJ2-3. CDR1 LGHNA and CDR2 YSLEER come from the germline V gene. The CDR3 length is 15 residues. The CDR3 spells CASSQDYSHTDTQYF.

This chain connects TRBV12-3 or TRBV12-4 to TRBJ2-6. This CDR3 region has 15 residues. The CDR3 region is CASHHRSSGANVLTF.

The rearrangement links TRBV12-5 to TRBJ2-2; TCRdb's D gene call, TRBD1, goes unchecked for lack of DNA. CDR3 length: 15 amino acids. Germline loops: CDR1 LGHNT, CDR2 FRNRAP. The CDR3 protein is CASQTGPGKAGVLFF.

The V call is TRBV25-1, the J call TRBJ1-5; there is no DNA to check the TCRdb D call of TRBD1. The CDR3 has 15 residues. Germline CDR1 and CDR2: MGHDK and SYGVNS. The CDR3 here is CASSESAGGGQPQHF. Full variable domain (missing parts from reference TRBV25-1 and TRBJ1-5): EADIYQTPRYLVIGTGKKITLECSQTMGHDKMYWYQQDPGMELHLIHYSYGVNSTEKGDLSSESTVSRIRTEHFPLTLESARPSHTSQYLCASSESAGGGQPQHFGDGTRLSIL.

The V gene is TRBV25-1, the J gene TRBJ2-5; the D gene TCRdb calls, TRBD2, cannot be checked with no DNA. This CDR3 is built from 12 residues. Germline V gene data show CDR1 as MGHDK and CDR2 as SYGVNS. CDR3 loop: CASGRGGETQYF.